The clone carrying this T cell receptor beta chain was observed many times. Its antigen remains unidentified. Germline CDR1 and CDR2: DFQATT and SNEGSKA (reference sequence). The CDR3 has 14 residues. After removal of 0 bases from V and 5 bases from J, the junction contained 4 bases not matched to a gene. The data are from a study of T cell repertoires in cytomegalovirus infection. Study background: Selected CMV epitopes included recently identified HLA-C-restricted ones as well as well-studied HLA-B-restricted ones. Signatures in public TCR beta sequences pointed to both CMV infection and matching HLA type. The study's findings and limits: The study found HLA-C-restricted CMV-specific TCR beta clonotypes dominating the ex vivo response.

TCRdb re-analysed the reads in MiXCR, keeping a single row per CDR3 protein. The table shows approximately 990,000 distinct CDR3 sequences, with about a third occurring only once. The TCR comes from a human donor in good health (CMV status not recorded). Some clones in this sample may be carry-over from other donors' samples. The rearrangement joins TRBV20-1 to TRBJ1-2, with 9 nucleotides matching TRBD1. This specimen was cultured CD8+ T cells from PBMCs, taken from culture after CMV antigen stimulation. CDR3 sequence (DNA): TGCAGTGCTAGAGAAACAGGGGGCTGGTATGGCTACACCTTC. Translation gives CSARETGGWYGYTF.